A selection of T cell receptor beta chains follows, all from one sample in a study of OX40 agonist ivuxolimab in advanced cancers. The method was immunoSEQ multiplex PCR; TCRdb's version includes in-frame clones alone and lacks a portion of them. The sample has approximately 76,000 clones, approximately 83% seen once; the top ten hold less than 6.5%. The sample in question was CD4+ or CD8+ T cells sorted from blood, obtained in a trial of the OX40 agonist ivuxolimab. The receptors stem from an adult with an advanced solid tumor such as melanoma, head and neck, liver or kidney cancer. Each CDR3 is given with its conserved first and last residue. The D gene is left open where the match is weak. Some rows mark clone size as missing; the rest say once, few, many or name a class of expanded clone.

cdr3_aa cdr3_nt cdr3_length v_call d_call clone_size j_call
CASSLGGGRTGELFF TGTGCCAGCAGCTTGGGCGGGGGGCGGACCGGGGAGCTGTTTTTT 15 TRBV5-4 TRBD2 - TRBJ2-2
CASNKGGNSPLHF TGTGCCAGCAACAAAGGAGGCAATTCACCCCTCCACTTT 13 TRBV5-6 - - TRBJ1-6
CASSEDNQPQHF TGCGCCAGCAGTGAGGACAATCAGCCCCAGCATTTT 12 TRBV10-2 - - TRBJ1-5
CASSLFGAGVSDTQYF TGTGCCAGCAGTTTATTTGGAGCGGGAGTGTCAGATACGCAGTATTTT 16 TRBV28 TRBD2 - TRBJ2-3
CASSFIGGFEAFF TGTGCCAGCAGCTTTATAGGGGGCTTTGAAGCTTTCTTT 13 TRBV5-6 TRBD1 - TRBJ1-1
CATLTGTSGPASTDTQYF TGCGCCACGCTTACCGGGACTAGCGGGCCTGCTAGCACAGATACGCAGTATTTT 18 TRBV10-1 TRBD2 - TRBJ2-3
CASSLFGQGGYNEQFF TGTGCCAGCAGCTTATTCGGGCAGGGAGGCTACAATGAGCAGTTCTTC 16 TRBV7-9 - - TRBJ2-1
CASSHEATGSNQPQHF TGCGCCAGCAGCCATGAAGCGACAGGGTCGAATCAGCCCCAGCATTTT 16 TRBV4-1 TRBD1 - TRBJ1-5
CASGLPQGREQYF TGTGCTAGTGGTTTGCCCCAAGGGCGCGAGCAGTACTTC 13 TRBV12-5 - - TRBJ2-7
CAVGFSYEQYF TGTGCCGTGGGGTTCTCCTACGAGCAGTACTTC 11 TRBV10-3 - - TRBJ2-7
CATKGLAGPGELFF TGTGCCACCAAGGGACTAGCTGGTCCCGGGGAGCTGTTTTTT 14 TRBV10-3 TRBD2 - TRBJ2-2
CAWSVWSTDTQYF TGTGCCTGGAGTGTATGGAGTACAGATACGCAGTATTTT 13 TRBV30 - - TRBJ2-3
CASSLSPGGDSNQPQHF TGTGCCAGCAGCTTATCGCCAGGGGGGGATAGCAATCAGCCCCAGCATTTT 17 TRBV7-9 TRBD1 - TRBJ1-5
CASSAGGQREKLFF TGTGCCAGCAGTGCCGGGGGACAACGCGAAAAACTGTTTTTT 14 TRBV6-1 - few TRBJ1-4